This TCR beta chain was obtained from a study of control samples from healthy donors and cancer patients. This clone was observed a single time. Some clones are missing from TCRdb's copy, which holds only in-frame ones; the method was immunoSEQ multiplex PCR. The sample lists 65,000 to 90,000 clones; 85% to 95% were seen once. With 3 bases removed from V and 0 bases from J, the gap between germline ends came to 14 bases. The CDR3 sequence is 15 residues long. Per germline, CDR1 SQVTM and CDR2 ANQGSEA. The sequence was collected from a woman in her 30s in good health. The chain has TRBV29-1 and TRBJ1-2; D possibly corresponds to TRBD1 (6 bases). The sample taken for sequencing was blood. The CDR3 nucleotides are TGCAGCGTTGAGAGAGGGACAAGCTCTAACTATGGCTACACCTTC. Residues: CSVERGTSSNYGYTF.